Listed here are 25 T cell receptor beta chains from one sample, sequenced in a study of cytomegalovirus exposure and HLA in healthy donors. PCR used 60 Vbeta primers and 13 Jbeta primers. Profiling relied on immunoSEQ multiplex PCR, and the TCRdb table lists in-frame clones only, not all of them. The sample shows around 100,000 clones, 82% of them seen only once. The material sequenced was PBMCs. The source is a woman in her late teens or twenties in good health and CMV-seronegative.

The CDR3 here is CASSSSWLIYEQYF. The CDR3 DNA reads TGTGCCAGCAGCTCGTCGTGGCTGATCTACGAGCAGTACTTC. The V and J genes are TRBV5-6 and TRBJ2-7, with D hard to call. The V end was cut by 3 bases, the J end by 3 bases, with 13 bases between. The CDR3 consists of 14 residues. The germline V gene has CDR1 SGHDT and CDR2 YYEEEE.

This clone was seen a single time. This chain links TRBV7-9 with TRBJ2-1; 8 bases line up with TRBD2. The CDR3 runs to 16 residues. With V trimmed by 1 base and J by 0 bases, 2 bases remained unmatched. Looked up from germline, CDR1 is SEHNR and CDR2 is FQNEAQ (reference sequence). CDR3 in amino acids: CASSLGGGYSYNEQFF. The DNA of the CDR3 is TGTGCCAGCAGCTTAGGCGGGGGGTACTCCTACAATGAGCAGTTCTTC.

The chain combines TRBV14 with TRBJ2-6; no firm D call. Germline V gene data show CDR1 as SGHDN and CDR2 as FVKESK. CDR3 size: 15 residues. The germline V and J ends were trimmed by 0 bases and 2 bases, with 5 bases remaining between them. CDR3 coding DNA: TGTGCCAGCAGCCAAGATTATCCTGGGGCCAACGTCCTGACTTTC. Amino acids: CASSQDYPGANVLTF.

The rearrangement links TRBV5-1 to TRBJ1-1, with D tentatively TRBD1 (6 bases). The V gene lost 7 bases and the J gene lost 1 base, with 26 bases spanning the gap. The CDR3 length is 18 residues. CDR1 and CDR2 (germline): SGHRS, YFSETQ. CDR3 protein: CASRPMGAGRLANTEAFF. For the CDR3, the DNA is TGCGCCAGCCGCCCGATGGGGGCTGGCAGGTTAGCGAACACTGAAGCTTTCTTT.

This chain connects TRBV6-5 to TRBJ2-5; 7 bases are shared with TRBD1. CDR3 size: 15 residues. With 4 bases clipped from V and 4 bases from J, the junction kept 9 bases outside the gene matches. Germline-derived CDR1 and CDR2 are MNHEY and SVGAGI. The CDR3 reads CASSSPGQSTETQYF. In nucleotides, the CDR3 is TGTGCCAGCAGTTCACCGGGACAGAGTACAGAGACCCAGTACTTC.

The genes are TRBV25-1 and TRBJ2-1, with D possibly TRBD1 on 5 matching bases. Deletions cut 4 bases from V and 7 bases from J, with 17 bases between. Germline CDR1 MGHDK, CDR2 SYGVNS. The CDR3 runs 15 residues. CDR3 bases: TGTGCCAGCAGTGGGGCGCCGATGAAGGGGAATGAGCAGTTCTTC. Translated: CASSGAPMKGNEQFF.

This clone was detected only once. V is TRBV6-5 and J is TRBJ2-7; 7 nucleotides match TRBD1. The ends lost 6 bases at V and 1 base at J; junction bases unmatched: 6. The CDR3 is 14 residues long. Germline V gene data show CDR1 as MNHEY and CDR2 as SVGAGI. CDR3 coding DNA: TGTGCCAGCAGCCCCGACAGGGTATCCTACGAGCAGTACGTC. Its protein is CASSPDRVSYEQYV.

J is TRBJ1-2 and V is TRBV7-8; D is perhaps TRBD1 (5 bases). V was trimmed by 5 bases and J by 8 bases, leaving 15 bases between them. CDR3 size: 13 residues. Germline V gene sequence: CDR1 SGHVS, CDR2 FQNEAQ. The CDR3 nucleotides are TGTGCCAGCAGCCCAACAGGACGCTACGGCTACACCTTC. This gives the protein CASSPTGRYGYTF.

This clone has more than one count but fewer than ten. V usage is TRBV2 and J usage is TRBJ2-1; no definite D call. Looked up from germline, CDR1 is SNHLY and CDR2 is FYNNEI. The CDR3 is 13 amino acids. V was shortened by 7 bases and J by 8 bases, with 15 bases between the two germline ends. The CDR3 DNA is TGTGCCAGCAAGGTTTTAGCCACACATGAGCAGTTCTTC. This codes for CASKVLATHEQFF.

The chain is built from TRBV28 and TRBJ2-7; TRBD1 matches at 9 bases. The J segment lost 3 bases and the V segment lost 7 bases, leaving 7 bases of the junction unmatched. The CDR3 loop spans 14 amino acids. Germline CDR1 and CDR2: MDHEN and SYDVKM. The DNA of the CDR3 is TGTGCCAGCACCCGGGACAGGGTCCTCTACGAGCAGTACTTC. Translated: CASTRDRVLYEQYF.

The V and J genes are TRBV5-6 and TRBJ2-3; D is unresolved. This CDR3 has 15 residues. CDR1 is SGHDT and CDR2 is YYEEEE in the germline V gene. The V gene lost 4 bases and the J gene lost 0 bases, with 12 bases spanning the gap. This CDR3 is CASSLHSGSTDTQYF. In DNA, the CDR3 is TGTGCCAGCAGCCTACACTCGGGTAGCACAGATACGCAGTATTTT.

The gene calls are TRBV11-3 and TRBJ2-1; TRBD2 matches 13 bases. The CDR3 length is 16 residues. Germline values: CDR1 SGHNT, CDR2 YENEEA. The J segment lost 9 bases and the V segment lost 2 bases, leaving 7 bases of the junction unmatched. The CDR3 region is CASSLRTSGGPGEQFF. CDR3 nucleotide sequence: TGTGCCAGCAGCTTACGGACTAGCGGGGGACCGGGTGAGCAGTTCTTC.

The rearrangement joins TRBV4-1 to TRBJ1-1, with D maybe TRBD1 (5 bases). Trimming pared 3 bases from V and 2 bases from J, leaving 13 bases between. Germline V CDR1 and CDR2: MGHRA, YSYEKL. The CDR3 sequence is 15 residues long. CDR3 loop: CASSHLGAGNTEAFF. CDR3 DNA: TGCGCCAGCAGCCACCTAGGGGCAGGAAACACTGAAGCTTTCTTT.

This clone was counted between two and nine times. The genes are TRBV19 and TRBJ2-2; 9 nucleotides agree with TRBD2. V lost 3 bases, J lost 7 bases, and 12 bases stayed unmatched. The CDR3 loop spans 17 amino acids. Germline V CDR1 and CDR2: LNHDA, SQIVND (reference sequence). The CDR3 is CASSIYGGGELDGELFF. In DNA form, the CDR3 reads TGTGCCAGTAGTATTTATGGCGGGGGGGAACTGGACGGGGAGCTGTTTTTT.

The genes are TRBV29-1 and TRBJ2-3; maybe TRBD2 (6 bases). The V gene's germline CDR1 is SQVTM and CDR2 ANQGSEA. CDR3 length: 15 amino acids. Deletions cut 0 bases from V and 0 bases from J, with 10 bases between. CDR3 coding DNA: TGCAGCGTTGAAGATAAGGGGACTAGCACAGATACGCAGTATTTT. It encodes CSVEDKGTSTDTQYF.

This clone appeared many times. The CDR3 protein is CASSVVAGSTDTQYF. Here the CDR3 DNA reads TGTGCCAGCAGTGTTGTAGCGGGAAGCACAGATACGCAGTATTTT. The genes are TRBV6-4 and TRBJ2-3; 8 bases match TRBD2. With V trimmed by 4 bases and J by 0 bases, 3 bases remained unmatched. The CDR3 sequence is 15 residues long. Germline lookup yields CDR1 MRHNA and CDR2 SNTAGT.

The CDR3 protein is CASTYVGIYGYTF. CDR3 DNA: TGTGCCAGTACTTACGTCGGGATTTACGGCTACACCTTC. The rearrangement uses TRBV19 and TRBJ1-2; D gene uncertain. V was clipped by 7 bases and J by 8 bases, with 17 bases between them. In germline, CDR1 is LNHDA, CDR2 SQIVND (reference sequence). The CDR3 covers 13 residues.

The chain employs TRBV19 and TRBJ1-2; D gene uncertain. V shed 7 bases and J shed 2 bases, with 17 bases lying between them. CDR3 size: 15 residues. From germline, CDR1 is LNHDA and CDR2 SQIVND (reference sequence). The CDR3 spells CASTPPGMGNYGYTF. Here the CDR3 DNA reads TGTGCCAGTACTCCCCCGGGGATGGGAAACTATGGCTACACCTTC.

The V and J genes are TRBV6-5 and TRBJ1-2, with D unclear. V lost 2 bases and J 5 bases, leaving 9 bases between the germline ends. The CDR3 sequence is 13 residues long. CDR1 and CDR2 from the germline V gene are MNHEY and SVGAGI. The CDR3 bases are TGTGCCAGCAGTTACGGGCAGCTTTATGGCTACACCTTC. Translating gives CASSYGQLYGYTF.

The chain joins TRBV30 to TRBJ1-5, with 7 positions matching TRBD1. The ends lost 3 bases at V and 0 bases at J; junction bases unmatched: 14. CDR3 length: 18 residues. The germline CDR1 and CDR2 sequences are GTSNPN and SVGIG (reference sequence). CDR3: CAWRSGRDSLYSNQPQHF. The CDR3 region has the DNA TGTGCCTGGAGATCCGGTCGGGACAGTCTGTATAGCAATCAGCCCCAGCATTTT.

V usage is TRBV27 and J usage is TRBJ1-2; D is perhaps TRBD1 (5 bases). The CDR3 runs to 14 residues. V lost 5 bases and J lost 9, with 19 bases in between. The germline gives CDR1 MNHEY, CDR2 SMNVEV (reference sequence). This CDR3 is CASSLTGDWDSYTF. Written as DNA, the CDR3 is TGTGCCAGCAGTCTCACGGGGGATTGGGATAGCTACACCTTC.

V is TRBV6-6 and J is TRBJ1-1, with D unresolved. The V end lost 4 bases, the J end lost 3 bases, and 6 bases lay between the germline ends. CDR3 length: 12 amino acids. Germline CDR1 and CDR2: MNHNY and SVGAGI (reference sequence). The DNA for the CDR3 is TGTGCCAGCAGTTCGGAGGACACTGAAGCTTTCTTT. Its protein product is CASSSEDTEAFF.

CDR3 in amino acids: CASAEQVGSYEQYV. The CDR3 DNA reads as TGTGCCAGTGCAGAACAGGTTGGCTCCTACGAGCAGTACGTC. The V and J genes are TRBV19 and TRBJ2-7; TRBD1 might be the D (5 bases). Germline V gene lookup returns CDR1 LNHDA and CDR2 SQIVND (reference sequence). CDR3 size: 14 residues. V was shortened by 8 bases and J by 0 bases, with 14 bases between the two germline ends.

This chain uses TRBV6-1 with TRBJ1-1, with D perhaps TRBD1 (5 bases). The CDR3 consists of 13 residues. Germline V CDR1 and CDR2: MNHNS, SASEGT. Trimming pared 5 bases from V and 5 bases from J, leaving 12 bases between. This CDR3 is CASSLGEGTEAFF. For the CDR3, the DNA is TGTGCCAGCAGTCTAGGGGAAGGGACTGAAGCTTTCTTT.

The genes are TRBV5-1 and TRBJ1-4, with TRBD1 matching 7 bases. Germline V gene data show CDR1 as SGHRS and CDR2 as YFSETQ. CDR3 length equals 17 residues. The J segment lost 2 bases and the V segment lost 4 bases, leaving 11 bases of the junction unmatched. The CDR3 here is CASSQFLTGETNEKLFF. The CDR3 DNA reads TGCGCCAGCAGCCAATTCCTCACAGGGGAGACTAATGAAAAACTGTTTTTT.